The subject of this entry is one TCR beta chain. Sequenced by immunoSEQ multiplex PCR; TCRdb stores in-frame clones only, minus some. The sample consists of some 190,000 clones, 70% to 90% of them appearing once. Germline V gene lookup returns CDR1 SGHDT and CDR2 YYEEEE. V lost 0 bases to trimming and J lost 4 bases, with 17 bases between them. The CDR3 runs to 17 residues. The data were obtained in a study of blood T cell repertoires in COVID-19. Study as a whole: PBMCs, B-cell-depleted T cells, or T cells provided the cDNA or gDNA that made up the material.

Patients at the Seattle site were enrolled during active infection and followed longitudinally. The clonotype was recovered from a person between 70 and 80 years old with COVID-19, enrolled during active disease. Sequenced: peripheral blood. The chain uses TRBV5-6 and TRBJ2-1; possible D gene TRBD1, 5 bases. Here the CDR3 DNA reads TGTGCCAGCAGCTTGGAGTTGACAGACCTAACTTACAATGAGCAGTTCTTC. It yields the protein CASSLELTDLTYNEQFF.